This T cell receptor (beta chain) was obtained from a study of T cells in Graves' hyperthyroidism and ophthalmopathy. This clonotype turned up a few times. No antigen is known for it. TCR beta CDR3 sequences were amplified from RNA transcripts. HTBI primers were used for first-round RT-PCR of the TCR CDR3. TCRdb re-called the multiplex PCR reads with MiXCR, one entry per CDR3 protein. The data show 350,000 or so distinct CDR3 sequences, about a sixth seen once. Study conclusions and caveats: Separating ophthalmopathy from stable hyperthyroidism was achieved by a 13 V-J model.

In the ophthalmopathy cohort, Clinical Activity Score was at least 3, NOSPECS grade at least 4, and duration under 3 months. Those patients with uncontrolled infection, other autoimmune disease, pregnancy or lactation were excluded. Fresh peripheral blood, more than 8 ml of it, supplied the PBMCs. Sequencing was performed on blood. The clonotype comes from a woman aged 40 to 50 with Graves' ophthalmopathy.

DNA of the CDR3: TGCGCCAGCAGCCAGGACCCCGGGGGAGGCTCCTACGAGCAGTACTTC. It yields the protein CASSQDPGGGSYEQYF. The gene calls are TRBV4-3 and TRBJ2-7; tentative D call: TRBD2 (6 bases). The length of the CDR3 is 16 residues. Germline V gives CDR1 LGHNA, CDR2 YSLEER. Trimming cost V 3 bases and J 0 bases, with 15 bases left between them.